This TCR beta chain was sequenced for a study of blood T cell repertoires in COVID-19. About the research overall: The samples span acute and convalescent COVID-19 from the United States, Italy and Spain. Sources were T cells, B-cell-depleted T cells, or PBMCs; the material itself was cDNA or gDNA.

Original processing methods: How many nucleated cells were present was estimated from reference gene primer amplification. Using immunoSEQ multiplex PCR, the repertoire was profiled, and TCRdb retains in-frame clones only, with some absent. Clone size and the V and J calls come from that table; the DNA yielded D and trimming. The repertoire has around 58,000 clones, approximately 90% of them found once; the top ten carry 13% to 15%. Trimming took off 6 bases at V and 1 base at J, with 12 bases between the two ends. Germline assignment: CDR1 LGHNA and CDR2 YSLEER. This CDR3 has 14 amino acids. This rearrangement joins TRBV4-3 to TRBJ1-2, with D tentatively TRBD1 (6 bases). This receptor was obtained from a human donor with active COVID-19. The donor label of this sample is uncertain. What was sequenced was peripheral blood. The CDR3 sequence is CASSSTGLNYGYTF. DNA for the CDR3: TGCGCCAGCAGTTCGACAGGCCTTAACTATGGCTACACCTTC.